This T cell receptor beta chain comes out of a study of CD8 T cells in ankylosing spondylitis. Study observations and caveats: Previously reported in reactive arthritis synovial fluid and blood were some of the motif variants. Reportedly, matched ankylosing spondylitis synovial fluid was significantly enriched for disease-linked clones. What appeared characteristic of ankylosing spondylitis blood was a TCR beta motif of under 10 highly homologous variants.

The germline V and J ends were trimmed by 4 bases and 4 bases, with 16 bases remaining between them. This CDR3 is built from 16 residues. Germline V gives CDR1 KGHDR, CDR2 SFDVKD. Making use of molecular barcodes, quantitative 5'-RACE generated TCR beta libraries. Using its own MiXCR run on the 5' RACE reads, TCRdb lists one record per CDR3 protein. Of about 220,000 distinct CDR3 sequences detected, around a quarter appear once; the ten largest clones hold under 8%. There are many counts of this clonotype. The target antigen is unknown. This chain links TRBV24-1 with TRBJ2-1; no definite D call. The specimen sequenced was blood, either unsorted or a sorted T cell fraction (not recorded which). The source of this sequence is a male donor with ankylosing spondylitis or in good health (not recorded which). For the CDR3, the DNA is TGTGCCACCAGTGACGCCTCAGGCCCTGGGTACAATGAGCAGTTCTTC. Amino acid sequence: CATSDASGPGYNEQFF.